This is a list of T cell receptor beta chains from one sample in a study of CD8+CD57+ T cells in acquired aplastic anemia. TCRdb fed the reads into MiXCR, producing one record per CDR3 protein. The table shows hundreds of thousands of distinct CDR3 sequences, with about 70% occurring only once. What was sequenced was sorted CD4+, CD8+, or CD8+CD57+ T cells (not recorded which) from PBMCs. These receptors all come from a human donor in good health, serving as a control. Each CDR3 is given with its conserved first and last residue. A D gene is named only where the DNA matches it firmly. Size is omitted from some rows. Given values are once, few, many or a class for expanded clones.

TGTGCCAGCAGCCAACAACAGGGGGCCCACGAGCAGTACTTC	CASSQQQGAHEQYF	TRBD1	TRBJ2-7	TRBV5-5	.
TGTGCCATCAGTGCTACCGGGTACCAAGAGACCCAGTACTTC	CAISATGYQETQYF	.	TRBJ2-5	TRBV10-3	.
TGTGCCAGCAGCCCCCGTCGGGAGGCTACATTGGATACGCAGTATTTT	CASSPRREATLDTQYF	TRBD2	TRBJ2-3	TRBV9	.
TGTGCCAGCAGCTCATACATGAACACTGAAGCTTTCTTT	CASSSYMNTEAFF	.	TRBJ1-1	TRBV9	many
TGCAGCTTGGTCCCAGATAAAGAGACCCAGTACTTC	CSLVPDKETQYF	.	TRBJ2-5	TRBV29-1	.
TGTGCTAGTGGTTTCGAAGTTGGGAACACTGAAGCTTTCTTT	CASGFEVGNTEAFF	.	TRBJ1-1	TRBV12-5	.
TGTGCCAGCAGCTTGGGGGCGGAGCCCCAGTACTTC	CASSLGAEPQYF	.	TRBJ2-5	TRBV7-2	.
TGTGCCAGCAGCTTGGAGAGCACAGATGCCACTGAAGCTTTCTTT	CASSLESTDATEAFF	.	TRBJ1-1	TRBV5-1	.
TGTGCCAGCAGTGAAGCAGGGGCGCATAATTCACCCCTCCACTTT	CASSEAGAHNSPLHF	.	TRBJ1-6	TRBV2	.
TGTGCCAGCAGTTACGGGGAAGGTAGCGGGGCCTACGAGCAGTACTTC	CASSYGEGSGAYEQYF	TRBD2	TRBJ2-7	TRBV6-5	once
TGTGCCACCAGCAGAGATCTGGGGTCTAACTATGGCTACACCTTC	CATSRDLGSNYGYTF	.	TRBJ1-2	TRBV15	many
TGCGCCAGCACTAGAGGGGATCCCGAGCAGTACTTC	CASTRGDPEQYF	.	TRBJ2-7	TRBV10-2	once
TGCAGTGCTAGCCTAGGACAGAGCTATGTCCACTTT	CSASLGQSYVHF	.	TRBJ1-6	TRBV20-1	.
TGTGCCAGTAACATTAAGGTCTTGGGGACCAATGAGCAGTTCTTC	CASNIKVLGTNEQFF	.	TRBJ2-1	TRBV6-1	.
TGCAGTGCTAGCGATCCCCGGGGAAACCAGCCCCAGCATTTT	CSASDPRGNQPQHF	.	TRBJ1-5	TRBV20-1	.
TGTGCCAGCAGTCGGACGACAGGCCCTGGCCAGCCCCAGCATTTT	CASSRTTGPGQPQHF	.	TRBJ1-5	TRBV12-3/TRBV12-4	.
TGTGCCAGCAGCTTAATGGGGACAGGCGAAAACCAGCAGTTT	CASSLMGTGENQQF	TRBD1	TRBJ1-4	TRBV7-3	.
TGCGCCAGCCGCATTATGAGAGAGGACACTGAAGCTTTCTTT	CASRIMREDTEAFF	.	TRBJ1-1	TRBV9	once
TGCAGCGCTAGGACAGGGTTAACCTACGAGCAGTACTTC	CSARTGLTYEQYF	TRBD1	TRBJ2-7	TRBV29-1	.
TGTGCCACCAGTGATTTCACCCCGTACGGGTACTACTTC	CATSDFTPYGYYF	.	TRBJ2-7	TRBV24-1	once
TGTGCCAGCAGTGAGGACCTCGCTGAAGCTTTCTTT	CASSEDLAEAFF	.	TRBJ1-1	TRBV25-1	.
TGTGCCAGCAGCTCAGCCCAACATCAACCCCAGCATTTT	CASSSAQHQPQHF	.	TRBJ1-5	TRBV7-6	many
TGCGCCACCCCGGGACAGGAGCCCACCGGGGAGCTGTTTTTT	CATPGQEPTGELFF	TRBD1	TRBJ2-2	TRBV10-2	many
TGTGCCACCAGCAGAATAGCGGGGGAGACCCAGTACTTC	CATSRIAGETQYF	TRBD2	TRBJ2-5	TRBV15	many
TGTGCCAGCAACGGGGACCCCTGGGCTAACTATGGCTACACCTTC	CASNGDPWANYGYTF	.	TRBJ1-2	TRBV12-3/TRBV12-4	many
.	CASSFGLDGYTFGF	.	TRBJ2-3	TRBV7-2	.
TGTGCCAGCAGCTCCTCGACAGGGATGGGCGAGCAGTACTTC	CASSSSTGMGEQYF	TRBD1	TRBJ2-7	TRBV7-2	.
TGTGCCACCAGCAGAGATGCCAGGGGGGGAGAAAAACTGTTTTTT	CATSRDARGGEKLFF	TRBD1	TRBJ1-4	TRBV15	.
TGTGCCAGCAGCTCCCCGACAACAGGCTACGAGCAGTTC	CASSSPTTGYEQF	.	TRBJ1-2	TRBV7-3	.
TGTGCCTGCAGCTTGAGGCTAGCGGGGGCCCAGCCGAGAGATACGCAGTATTTT	CACSLRLAGAQPRDTQYF	TRBD2	TRBJ2-3	TRBV5-6	few
TGTGCCATCAGCGCGGGACAGGGGTTTTGGTATGGCTACACCTTC	CAISAGQGFWYGYTF	TRBD1	TRBJ1-2	TRBV10-3	.
TGTGCCAGCTCACCAGAGGGAGGGTTGAGGTCGGAGACCCAGTACTTC	CASSPEGGLRSETQYF	TRBD2	TRBJ2-5	TRBV18	.
TGTGCCAGCAGTGACGAGGCGGGGGCGAATGAGCAGTTCTTC	CASSDEAGANEQFF	.	TRBJ2-1	TRBV6-4	many
TGCAGTGGACAGGGGATCGGAAACACCATATATTTT	CSGQGIGNTIYF	TRBD1	TRBJ1-3	TRBV20-1	many
TGTGCCAGCAGTGCGGGACTAGCGGGGGCGGCAGATACGCAGTATTTT	CASSAGLAGAADTQYF	TRBD2	TRBJ2-3	TRBV2	many
TGTGCCACCAGCAGAGATTTAGGGCGTTACACTGAGGCTTTCTTT	CATSRDLGRYTEAFF	.	TRBJ1-1	TRBV15	few
TGTGCCAGCAGCCGGACAGGGGACGTCAAAAACATTCAGTACTTC	CASSRTGDVKNIQYF	TRBD1	TRBJ2-4	TRBV6-2/TRBV6-3	once
TGTGCCAGCAGAAGCATGGCAAACACCATATATTTT	CASRSMANTIYF	.	TRBJ1-3	TRBV5-4	.
TGTGCCAGCAGCCGGACGGGCCGTCTCCTACGAGCATATTTT	CASSRTGRLLRAYF	.	TRBJ1-3	TRBV7-2	once
TGTGCCAGCAGCTCCGTATCGAACACCGGGGAGCTGTTT	CASSSVSNTGELF	.	TRBJ1-5	TRBV14	.
TGTGCCAGCAGCTCGGATAGAACAGACACCTTC	CASSSDRTDTF	.	TRBJ1-2	TRBV11-2	.
TGTGCCATCAGTTTAGGGGAAAGCTACGAGCAGTACTTC	CAISLGESYEQYF	.	TRBJ2-7	TRBV2	few
TGTGCCAGCAGCCGGGGGTTTACAGAGCAGTACTTC	CASSRGFTEQYF	.	TRBJ2-7	TRBV7-2	.
TGTGCCAGCAGTTACCTGTCATCGAACACTGAAGCTTTCTTT	CASSYLSSNTEAFF	.	TRBJ1-1	TRBV6-2/TRBV6-3	few
TGCAGTGCTAGGGCGGACAGAGAGTCTGACGAGCAGTACTTC	CSARADRESDEQYF	.	TRBJ2-7	TRBV20-1	.
TGTGCCAGTAGTACCCCCCTGAACACTGAAGCTTTCTTT	CASSTPLNTEAFF	.	TRBJ1-1	TRBV19	.
TGTGCCAGTAGTGCCCGGACAGGGGGAGAGACCCAGTACTTC	CASSARTGGETQYF	TRBD1	TRBJ2-5	TRBV19	.
TGCGCCAGCAGCTTGGAGATTGGGGCCTACGGGGTCGATGAGCAGTTCTTC	CASSLEIGAYGVDEQFF	.	TRBJ2-1	TRBV5-1	.
TGTGCCTGGAATGTACAGGCGGCACGGCAGTACTTC	CAWNVQAARQYF	.	TRBJ2-7	TRBV30	many
TGTGCCTGGAGACAGGGAGCGAACACTGAAGCTTTCTTT	CAWRQGANTEAFF	.	TRBJ1-1	TRBV30	many
TGTGCCAGCAGCGACCATAGGGAGGGCAAATTTCAGCCCCAGCATTTT	CASSDHREGKFQPQHF	.	TRBJ1-5	TRBV5-1	.
TGCAGCGGGACCCAGCAAGAGACCCAGTACTTC	CSGTQQETQYF	.	TRBJ2-5	TRBV29-1	.
TGTGCCAGCAGCTCTAGCGCGGGAGAAGCGACCCAGTATTTC	CASSSSAGEATQYF	TRBD2	TRBJ2-5	TRBV7-2	.
TGTGCCAGCAGCCGAGATCGCACCACCTACGAGCAGTACTTC	CASSRDRTTYEQYF	.	TRBJ2-7	TRBV7-2	.
TGCAGTGCCTCGTACCGGAAAAGCTCCTACAATGAGCAGTTCTTC	CSASYRKSSYNEQFF	.	TRBJ2-1	TRBV20-1	many
TGTGCCAGCACCTGCCCCAGGGCTTTCTGGGGCTACACCTTC	CASTCPRAFWGYTF	.	TRBJ1-2	TRBV5-4	.
TGCAGTGCTAGAGACCTGCTGGCGGCCTATGGCTACACCTTC	CSARDLLAAYGYTF	.	TRBJ1-2	TRBV20-1	.
TGTGCCACCAGGCCAAATTACCGGGCCCCGATTGGAAACACCATATATTTT	CATRPNYRAPIGNTIYF	.	TRBJ1-3	TRBV24-1	.